Presented here are 24 T cell receptor beta chains from one specimen sequenced in a study of T cells in Graves' hyperthyroidism and ophthalmopathy. RNA transcripts gave rise to amplified TCR beta CDR3 regions. The HTBI primer set served for first-round RT-PCR of the TCR CDR3. Each CDR3 protein gets one entry after TCRdb re-called the multiplex PCR reads with MiXCR. The sample carries nearly 600,000 distinct CDR3 sequences, approximately 15% recorded once. The sample comprised blood. The origin of the receptors is a young woman with Graves' ophthalmopathy.

This clonotype came up a few times. V is TRBV9 and J is TRBJ2-1, with a possible D match to TRBD2 (6 bases). Germline-derived CDR1 and CDR2 are SGDLS and YYNGEE. V was clipped by 0 bases and J by 1 base, with 11 bases between them. The CDR3 covers 16 residues. The CDR3 nucleotides read TGTGCCAGCAGCGTAGCCGCCGGGACTTCCTACAATGAGCAGTTCTTC. Its protein is CASSVAAGTSYNEQFF.

This clonotype was found many times. The CDR3 sequence: CASSLILLAGASTDTQYF. CDR3 sequence (DNA): TGTGCCAGCAGTTTAATTTTACTAGCGGGTGCTAGCACAGATACGCAGTATTTT. V gene TRBV28 combines with J gene TRBJ2-3, with 9 bases identical to TRBD2. CDR3 length: 18 amino acids. In germline, CDR1 is MDHEN, CDR2 SYDVKM. Trimming at V came to 2 bases and at J to 0 bases, leaving 9 bases not matched to a gene.

The sample holds many counts of this clonotype. The rearrangement links TRBV27 to TRBJ2-7; possible D gene TRBD1, 6 bases. Deletions cut 5 bases from V and 4 bases from J, with 18 bases between. There are 15 residues in the CDR3. The germline V gene encodes CDR1 MNHEY and CDR2 SMNVEV (reference sequence). CDR3 nucleotides: TGTGCCAGCAGTCCCGTCTTGGGGGCCCGGTACGAGCAGTACTTC. Amino acids: CASSPVLGARYEQYF.

The gene calls are TRBV6-1 and TRBJ1-5, with D unclear. The germline CDR1 and CDR2 sequences are MNHNS and SASEGT. CDR3 length: 15 amino acids. V was cut by 4 bases and J by 5 bases, with 15 bases left in between. As DNA, the CDR3 is TGTGCCAGCAGTGGCCCCGTCTTTGGGGATCAGCCCCAGCATTTT. Translation gives CASSGPVFGDQPQHF.

This clonotype has only a few counts. The chain employs TRBV29-1 and TRBJ2-3; D possibly corresponds to TRBD1 (8 bases). CDR3 length equals 13 residues. V lost 8 bases and J lost 4, with 16 bases in between. Germline loops: CDR1 SQVTM, CDR2 ANQGSEA. The DNA of the CDR3 is TGCAGCTCAGGGGGCCGGGGGGCAGATACGCAGTATTTT. It specifies CSSGGRGADTQYF.

This clonotype was recorded many times. The V and J genes are TRBV6-1 and TRBJ2-7; D not resolved. The CDR3 extends over 13 amino acids. Germline V CDR1 and CDR2: MNHNS, SASEGT. V was cut by 7 bases and J by 5 bases, with 15 bases left in between. The CDR3 sequence is CASTLGRGDEQYF. Written as DNA, the CDR3 is TGTGCCAGCACCCTTGGGCGTGGTGACGAGCAGTACTTC.

The J gene is TRBJ2-2, the V gene TRBV13; TRBD1 aligns across 10 bases. The CDR3 has 18 amino acids. Germline V gene data show CDR1 as PRHDT and CDR2 as FYEKMQ (reference sequence). V was pared by 8 bases and J by 3 bases, with 15 bases of the junction left unmatched. The CDR3, as DNA: TGTGCCAGCGGCTACCTTAGGACAGGGGGACAGTACACCGGGGAGCTGTTTTTT. This codes for CASGYLRTGGQYTGELFF. Together with reference TRBV13 and TRBJ2-2, the CDR3 gives the full variable domain: AAGVIQSPRHLIKEKRETATLKCYPIPRHDTVYWYQQGPGQDPQFLISFYEKMQSDKGSIPDRFSAQQFSDYHSELNMSSLELGDSALYFCASGYLRTGGQYTGELFFGEGSRLTVL.

This clonotype was counted many times. The chain joins TRBV11-2 to TRBJ2-7, with 9 positions matching TRBD2. This CDR3 comprises 16 residues. Germline-derived CDR1 and CDR2 are SGHAT and FQNNGV. V lost 5 bases and J lost 3; bases outside the gene matches: 11. In nucleotides, the CDR3 is TGTGCCAGCAGCCCCTTCCAGACTAGCGGTAACTACGAGCAGTACTTC. It specifies CASSPFQTSGNYEQYF.

This clonotype appeared many times. The DNA of the CDR3 is TGCAGTGCTAGTATGGCGAGTCATACGCAGTATTTT. Translated: CSASMASHTQYF. The V call is TRBV20-1, the J call TRBJ2-3; D is unclear. CDR1 is DFQATT and CDR2 is SNEGSKA in the germline V gene (reference sequence). The length of the CDR3 is 12 residues. V was shortened by 3 bases and J by 7 bases, with 11 bases between the two germline ends.

With regard to this clonotype: A single base separates this from a much larger clone, so it may be a read error. This chain connects TRBV30 to TRBJ2-1; D not certain. CDR1 is GTSNPN and CDR2 is SVGIG in the germline V gene (reference sequence). The CDR3 runs to 13 residues. The CDR3 sequence: CTWSRSNMGEQFF. DNA of the CDR3: TGTACCTGGAGTCGCTCCAACATGGGAGAGCAGTTCTTC.

This chain uses TRBV28 with TRBJ2-3; TRBD2 aligns across 12 bases. CDR3 length: 17 residues. The V segment lost 3 bases and the J segment 0 bases; nucleotides outside the gene matches: 4. Germline loops: CDR1 MDHEN, CDR2 SYDVKM. CDR3 sequence: CASSLWTSGVSTDTQYF. The CDR3 DNA reads as TGTGCCAGCAGTTTGTGGACTAGCGGGGTTAGCACAGATACGCAGTATTTT.

This clonotype showed up many times. This chain connects TRBV7-9 to TRBJ2-5, with 11 nucleotides matching TRBD2. The CDR3 runs to 18 residues. Looked up from germline, CDR1 is SEHNR and CDR2 is FQNEAQ (reference sequence). The CDR3 DNA reads TGTGCTTGCATCCTCGGCACTAGCGGGAGAATCCTCCAAGAGACCCAGTACTTC. Its protein is CACILGTSGRILQETQYF.

This chain joins TRBV6-5 and TRBJ2-1; the D gene is possibly TRBD2 (5 bases). Germline V gene data show CDR1 as MNHEY and CDR2 as SVGAGI. The CDR3 consists of 14 residues. Trimming took 1 base from V and 6 from J, leaving 10 bases between them. Written as DNA, the CDR3 is TGTGCCAGCAGTTACTGGAGCGGAGGCAATGAGCAGTTCTTC. This sequence encodes CASSYWSGGNEQFF.

The gene calls are TRBV24-1 and TRBJ1-5, with D possibly being TRBD1 (5 bases). The V gene lost 4 bases and the J gene lost 4 bases, with 19 bases spanning the gap. Germline values: CDR1 KGHDR, CDR2 SFDVKD. The CDR3 totals 17 residues. The DNA for the CDR3 is TGTGCCACCAGTGAATACGCAGGGAGTGGGGTAAATCAGCCCCAGCATTTT. Translation gives CATSEYAGSGVNQPQHF.

Comments on this clonotype: A single base separates this from a much larger clone, so it may be a read error. The chain is built from TRBV2 and TRBJ2-2; a possible D gene is TRBD2 (5 bases). This CDR3 has 20 amino acids. Germline CDR1 reads SNHLY; CDR2 reads FYNNEI. The CDR3 DNA is TGTGCCAGCAGGACACCCGGTCAGATTGGGGATTCTTCGGGCACCGGGGAGCTGTCTTTT. It is translated as CASRTPGQIGDSSGTGELSF.

This clonotype appeared many times. V gene TRBV3-1 combines with J gene TRBJ2-7; no reliable D call. CDR3 size: 13 residues. V gave up 4 bases and J gave up 9 bases, with 16 bases separating them. The germline gives CDR1 LGHDT, CDR2 YNNKEL (reference sequence). CDR3 region: CASSLTPSGGQYF. Here the CDR3 DNA reads TGTGCCAGCAGCCTCACCCCTTCTGGTGGGCAGTACTTC.

The J gene is TRBJ2-2, the V gene TRBV10-3; possibly TRBD2 for D (6 bases). The germline CDR1 and CDR2 sequences are ENHRY and SYGVKD. This CDR3 region has 15 residues. V gave up 0 bases and J gave up 4 bases, with 9 bases separating them. The CDR3 bases are TGTGCCATCAGTGAGTCCATTAGCGGCACCGGGGAGCTGTTTTTT. This gives the protein CAISESISGTGELFF.

The chain has TRBV5-1 and TRBJ2-2; D is unresolved. The length of the CDR3 is 18 residues. V lost 4 bases, J lost 0 bases, and 19 bases lay in between. CDR1 SGHRS and CDR2 YFSETQ come from the germline V gene. Written as DNA, the CDR3 is TGCGCCAGCAGCCAAAACCGGAGAGTCCCTTCGAACACCGGGGAGCTGTTTTTT. This codes for CASSQNRRVPSNTGELFF.

The sample holds many counts of this clonotype. J is TRBJ2-1 and V is TRBV2; D remains ambiguous. Germline V gene sequence: CDR1 SNHLY, CDR2 FYNNEI. This CDR3 region has 11 residues. Trimming removed 4 bases from V and 7 bases from J, with 5 bases in between. The chain's CDR3 is CASSAYNEQFF. The DNA for the CDR3 is TGTGCCAGCAGTGCGTATAATGAGCAGTTCTTC.

The table lists this clonotype with many counts. The chain uses TRBV20-1 and TRBJ2-1; no reliable D call. Trimming shortened V by 1 base and J by 3 bases, and 7 bases separated the two germline ends. This CDR3 region has 13 residues. Germline V CDR1 and CDR2: DFQATT, SNEGSKA (reference sequence). In DNA, the CDR3 is TGCAGTGCTAGAGTCCTGATCTACAATGAGCAGTTCTTC. As protein: CSARVLIYNEQFF.

J is TRBJ2-2 and V is TRBV7-3; tentative D call: TRBD2 (5 bases). CDR1 is SGHTA, CDR2 FQGTGA, per germline. The CDR3 covers 13 residues. V lost 2 bases and J 6 bases, leaving 7 bases between the germline ends. The chain's CDR3 is CASSLLAPGELFF. CDR3 bases: TGTGCCAGCAGCTTACTAGCCCCCGGGGAGCTGTTTTTT. Filled out from reference TRBV7-3 and TRBJ2-2, the complete variable domain reads GAGVSQTPSNKVTEKGKYVELRCDPISGHTALYWYRQSLGQGPEFLIYFQGTGAADDSGLPNDRFFAVRPEGSVSTLKIQRTERGDSAVYLCASSLLAPGELFFGEGSRLTVL.

Many counts were recorded for this clonotype. V gene TRBV30 combines with J gene TRBJ1-2, with 7 bases lining up with TRBD1. The CDR3 spans 13 residues. Looked up from germline, CDR1 is GTSNPN and CDR2 is SVGIG (reference sequence). The V segment lost 3 bases and the J segment 8 bases; nucleotides outside the gene matches: 9. The CDR3 loop is CAWSRGEGAGYTF. DNA for the CDR3: TGTGCCTGGAGCAGAGGGGAGGGGGCGGGCTACACCTTC.

This clonotype has a count of ten or more. The rearrangement links TRBV28 to TRBJ2-5; perhaps D is TRBD1 or TRBD2 (5 bases each). CDR1 and CDR2 from the germline V gene are MDHEN and SYDVKM. This CDR3 region has 15 residues. V was shortened by 8 bases and J by 7 bases, with 23 bases between the two germline ends. CDR3 nucleotides: TGTGCCAGCGCCTGGGGCGGGCGCAAAAAGGGGACCCAGTACTTC. Translated, it gives CASAWGGRKKGTQYF.

The rearrangement links TRBV11-3 to TRBJ1-4; 8 nucleotides agree with TRBD1. The CDR3 covers 12 residues. The V gene's germline CDR1 is SGHNT and CDR2 YENEEA. The J segment lost 8 bases and the V segment lost 4 bases, leaving 0 bases of the junction unmatched. CDR3 in DNA: TGTGCCAGCAGCTGGACAGGGGAAAAACTGTTTTTT. Translation gives CASSWTGEKLFF.